This TCR beta chain was captured in a study of cytomegalovirus exposure and HLA in healthy donors. Study findings and constraints: The authors excluded some V segments, including TRBV6-2 and TRBV6-3, as indistinguishable.

The PCR used 60 Vbeta and 13 Jbeta primers. Sequencing used immunoSEQ multiplex PCR; TCRdb keeps in-frame clones, though not all of them. The profile covers 130,000 or so clones, with roughly 80% appearing a single time and less than 2% taken by the ten largest. The ends were cut back, 5 bases at V and 0 bases at J, with 16 bases in the middle. The CDR3 runs to 16 residues. The germline V gene has CDR1 LNHDA and CDR2 SQIVND (reference sequence). As concerns this clone: Its antigen is still unknown.

The sequencing sample was made of PBMCs. The TCR was taken from a man aged 35-49 years in good health and CMV-seronegative. The chain links TRBV19 to TRBJ1-1; D is undetermined. The CDR3 DNA reads TGTGCCAGTAGTCCCCCTGGGCGGACTCTGAACACTGAAGCTTTCTTT. Its protein is CASSPPGRTLNTEAFF.